This T cell receptor beta chain emerged from a study of T cells after yellow fever vaccination. General study findings and limits: Sorted repertoires could include abundant contaminating clonotypes from bulk cells.

TCRdb called the 5' RACE reads again in MiXCR, with one record for every CDR3 protein. The sample holds a few hundred thousand distinct CDR3 sequences; roughly 5.6% are singletons and the top ten take around 3.5%. This clonotype has more than one count but fewer than ten. What it binds is unknown. The starting material was CD4+ T cells sorted from PBMCs, obtained on the day of the yellow fever booster vaccination. The sequence was collected from a man younger than 35 who received the YFV17D yellow fever vaccine.

The CDR3 loop reads CASSSGQAPPNYGYTF. DNA of the CDR3: TGTGCCAGCAGCTCAGGCCAGGCCCCCCCTAACTATGGCTACACCTTC. The chain has TRBV11-3 and TRBJ1-2; D ambiguous. V was clipped by 4 bases and J by 0 bases, with 15 bases between them. This CDR3 is 16 amino acids long. The germline gives CDR1 SGHNT, CDR2 YENEEA.